This T cell receptor (beta chain) comes out of a study of cytomegalovirus exposure and HLA in healthy donors. General study findings and limits: In an earlier analysis, productive rearrangement rates for most beta V segments clustered near 87% or 30%. Three chains linked to CMV were shown in vitro to be specific for CMV antigens.

A note on this clone: Antigen unknown.

Trimming shortened V by 0 bases and J by 5 bases, and 16 bases separated the two germline ends. The CDR3 runs 16 residues. Germline CDR1 is SGHVS and CDR2 is FQNEAQ. This PCR relied on a set of 60 Vbeta primers and 13 Jbeta primers. The protocol was immunoSEQ multiplex PCR, while the TCRdb copy is restricted to in-frame clones and leaves out a portion. The sample includes 170,000 or so clones, 80% of them seen just once. The sequence was collected from a boy aged 5-17 years in good health and CMV-seronegative. This chain links TRBV7-8 with TRBJ1-1; the D gene is possibly TRBD1 (5 bases). Material: PBMCs. As DNA, the CDR3 is TGTGCCAGCAGCTTAGCCCGGACACGGACCGATACTGAAGCTTTCTTT. Encoded protein: CASSLARTRTDTEAFF.